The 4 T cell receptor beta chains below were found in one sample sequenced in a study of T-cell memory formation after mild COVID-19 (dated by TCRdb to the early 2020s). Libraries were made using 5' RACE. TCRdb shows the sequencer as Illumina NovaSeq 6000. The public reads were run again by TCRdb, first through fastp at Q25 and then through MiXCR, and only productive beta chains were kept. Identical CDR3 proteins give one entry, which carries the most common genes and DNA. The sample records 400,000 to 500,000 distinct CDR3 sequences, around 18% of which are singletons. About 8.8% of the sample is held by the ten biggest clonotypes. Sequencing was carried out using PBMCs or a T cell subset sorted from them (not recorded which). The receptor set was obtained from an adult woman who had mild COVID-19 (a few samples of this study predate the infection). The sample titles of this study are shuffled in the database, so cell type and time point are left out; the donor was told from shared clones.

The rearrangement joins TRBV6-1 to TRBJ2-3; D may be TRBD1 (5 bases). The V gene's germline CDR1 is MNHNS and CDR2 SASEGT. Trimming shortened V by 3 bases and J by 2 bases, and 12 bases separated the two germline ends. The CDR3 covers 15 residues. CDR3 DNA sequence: TGTGCCAGCAGTGATGGCCAGGGCCCCACAGATACGCAGTATTTT. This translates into CASSDGQGPTDTQYF.

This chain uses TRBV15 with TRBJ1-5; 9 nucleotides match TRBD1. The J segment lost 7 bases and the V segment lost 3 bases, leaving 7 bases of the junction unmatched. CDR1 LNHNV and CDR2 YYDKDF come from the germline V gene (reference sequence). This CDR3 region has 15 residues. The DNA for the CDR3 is TGTGCCACCAGCAGGGACAGGGGCTTGGGGCAGCCCCAGCATTTT. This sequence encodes CATSRDRGLGQPQHF.

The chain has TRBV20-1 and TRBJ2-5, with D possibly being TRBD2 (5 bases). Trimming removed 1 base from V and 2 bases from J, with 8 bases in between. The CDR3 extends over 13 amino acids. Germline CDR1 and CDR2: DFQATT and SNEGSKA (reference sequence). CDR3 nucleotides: TGCAGTGCTAGAGGGGGAGCTCAAGAGACCCAGTACTTC. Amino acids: CSARGGAQETQYF.

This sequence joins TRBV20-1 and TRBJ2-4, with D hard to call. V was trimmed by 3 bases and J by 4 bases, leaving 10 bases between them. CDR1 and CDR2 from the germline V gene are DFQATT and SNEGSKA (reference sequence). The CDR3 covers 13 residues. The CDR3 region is CSASEAVKNIQYF. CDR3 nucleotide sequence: TGCAGTGCTAGTGAGGCAGTGAAAAACATTCAGTACTTC.